This TCR beta chain was sequenced in a study of shared clonotypes between healthy human individuals. Trimming removed 3 bases from V and 7 bases from J; junction bases left unmatched: 12. The germline V gene encodes CDR1 KGHSH and CDR2 LQKENI. The CDR3 contains 17 residues. Measured with immunoSEQ multiplex PCR; TCRdb has only the in-frame clones, and not every one. The sample records a few million clones, roughly 90% being singletons. This clonotype was obtained from a man aged 18 to 35 in good health. Some clones in this sample may be carry-over from other donors' samples. The chain carries TRBV18 and TRBJ2-7; 13 positions agree with TRBD2. The sample consisted of naive CD4+ T cells from PBMCs. Subset denoted: CD45RA+ positively selected. CDR3 coding DNA: TGTGCCAGCTCACCGAAACAACTAGCGGGAGGGCCTGGTGAGCAGTACTTC. This encodes CASSPKQLAGGPGEQYF. Complete variable domain (other parts from reference TRBV18 and TRBJ2-7): NAGVMQNPRHLVRRRGQEARLRCSPMKGHSHVYWYRQLPEEGLKFMVYLQKENIIDESGMPKERFSAEFPKEGPSILRIQQVVRGDSAAYFCASSPKQLAGGPGEQYFGPGTRLTVT.